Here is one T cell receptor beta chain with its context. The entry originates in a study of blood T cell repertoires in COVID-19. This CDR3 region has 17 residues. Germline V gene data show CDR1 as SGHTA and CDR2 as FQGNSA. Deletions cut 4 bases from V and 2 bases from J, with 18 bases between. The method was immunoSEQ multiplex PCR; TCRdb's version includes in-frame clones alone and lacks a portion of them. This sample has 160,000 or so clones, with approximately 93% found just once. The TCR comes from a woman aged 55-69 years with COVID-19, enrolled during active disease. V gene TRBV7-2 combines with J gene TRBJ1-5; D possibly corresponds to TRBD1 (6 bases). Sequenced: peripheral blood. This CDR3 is CASSWGPPGLGNQPQHF. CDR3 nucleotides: TGTGCCAGCAGCTGGGGGCCCCCAGGTCTGGGCAATCAGCCCCAGCATTTT.